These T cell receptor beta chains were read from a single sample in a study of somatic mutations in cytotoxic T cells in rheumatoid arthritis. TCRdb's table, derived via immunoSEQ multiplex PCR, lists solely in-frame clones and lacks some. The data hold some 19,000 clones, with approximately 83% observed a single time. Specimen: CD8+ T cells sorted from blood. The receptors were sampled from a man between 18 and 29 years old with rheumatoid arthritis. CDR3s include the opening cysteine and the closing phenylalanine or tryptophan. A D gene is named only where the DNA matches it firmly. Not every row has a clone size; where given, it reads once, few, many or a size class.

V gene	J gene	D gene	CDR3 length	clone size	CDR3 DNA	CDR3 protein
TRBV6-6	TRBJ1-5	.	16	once	TGTGCCAGCAGTTACCTCGGAACCGGGGGCCATCAGCCCCAGCATTTT	CASSYLGTGGHQPQHF
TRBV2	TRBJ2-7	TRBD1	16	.	TGTGCCAGCAGTGCCTCGGGACAGAATTTCTCCTACGAGCAGTACTTC	CASSASGQNFSYEQYF
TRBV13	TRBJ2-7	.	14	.	TGTGCCAGCAGCTTTGGAAGGGGGAACGACGAGCAGTACTTC	CASSFGRGNDEQYF
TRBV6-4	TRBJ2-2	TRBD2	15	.	TGTGCCAGCAGTGACGGGGGGGCGAACACCGGGGAGCTGTTTTTT	CASSDGGANTGELFF
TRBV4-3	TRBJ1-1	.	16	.	TGCGCCAGCAGGCAAGATCCCGGCCAGGGTGGGACTGAAGCTTTCTTT	CASRQDPGQGGTEAFF
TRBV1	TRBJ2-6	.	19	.	TGCACCAGCAGCCAACGACGACAGGCCTTTACCTCTGGGGCCAACGTCCTGACTTTC	CTSSQRRQAFTSGANVLTF
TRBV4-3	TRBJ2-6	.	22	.	TGCGCCAGCAGCCAGACTTGGTCACTTCGGCTGGACTCTTACTCTGGGGCCAACGTCCTGACTTTC	CASSQTWSLRLDSYSGANVLTF
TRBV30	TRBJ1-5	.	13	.	TGTGCCTCCTCCCGAACCAGAAATCAGCCCCAGCATTTT	CASSRTRNQPQHF
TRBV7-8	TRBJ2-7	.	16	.	TGTGCCAGCAGCTTAACAGGTGCAGGGACTTCCTACGAGCAGTACTTC	CASSLTGAGTSYEQYF
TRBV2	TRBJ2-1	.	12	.	TGTGCCAGCATCAGGGTTGGGAATGAGCAGTTCTTC	CASIRVGNEQFF
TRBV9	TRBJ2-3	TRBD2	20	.	TGTGCCAGCAGCGAACACGAAGGACTAGCGGGGGAGCTTTTTACAGATACGCAGTATTTT	CASSEHEGLAGELFTDTQYF
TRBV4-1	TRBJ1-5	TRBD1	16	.	TGCGCCAGCAGCCAAGAGACAGGGGATATGAATCAGCCCCAGCATTTT	CASSQETGDMNQPQHF
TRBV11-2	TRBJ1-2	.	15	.	TGTGCCAGCAGCCCCCCCGGTGAGGGTTGGTATGGCTACACCTTC	CASSPPGEGWYGYTF
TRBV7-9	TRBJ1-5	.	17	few	TGTGCCAGCAGCCCCCCCATCACCGGGACGCAAAATCAGCCCCAGCATTTT	CASSPPITGTQNQPQHF
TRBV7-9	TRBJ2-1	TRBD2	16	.	TGTGCCAGCAGCTTAAATGGGCTAGCGGTTAACAATGAGCAGTTCTTC	CASSLNGLAVNNEQFF
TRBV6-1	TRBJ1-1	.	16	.	TGTGCCAGCAGTGAAGCGATAGGTGCTGGAGGCACTGAAGCTTTCTTT	CASSEAIGAGGTEAFF
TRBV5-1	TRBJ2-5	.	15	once	TGCGCCACGGGGCAGGGAACTTTGGACCAAGAGACCCAGTACTTC	CATGQGTLDQETQYF
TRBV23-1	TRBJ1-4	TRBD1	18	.	TGCGCCAGCAGTCAATCGACAGGGAGGAGGGCAACTAATGAAAAACTGTTTTTT	CASSQSTGRRATNEKLFF
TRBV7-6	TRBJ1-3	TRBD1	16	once	TGTGCCAGCGGCCAGGGGGCTGGGTCTTCTGGAAACACCATATATTTT	CASGQGAGSSGNTIYF
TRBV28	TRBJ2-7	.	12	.	TGTGCCAGCAGGTCCCTTGCACACGAGCAGTACTTC	CASRSLAHEQYF
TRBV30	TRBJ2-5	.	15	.	TGTGCCTGGACCCACCTCGGGGGGCGCTTAGAGACCCAGTACTTC	CAWTHLGGRLETQYF
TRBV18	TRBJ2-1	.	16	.	TGTGCCAGCTCACCAAATGAGGGGGTCGCCTACAATGAGCAGTTCTTC	CASSPNEGVAYNEQFF
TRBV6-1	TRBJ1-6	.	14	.	TGTGCCAGCAGTGAAGGTGGTGGGAATTCACCCCTCCACTTT	CASSEGGGNSPLHF
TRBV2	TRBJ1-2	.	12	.	TGTGCCAGCAGTGAAGAGAGCTATGGCTACACCTTC	CASSEESYGYTF
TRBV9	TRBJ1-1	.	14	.	TGTGCCAGCAGCCCCGAGTCGGGATATCACCAAGCTTTCTTT	CASSPESGYHQAFF
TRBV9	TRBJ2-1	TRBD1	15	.	TGTGCCAGCAGCGTTTCTTGGACAGGGGCGAATGAGCAGTTCTTC	CASSVSWTGANEQFF
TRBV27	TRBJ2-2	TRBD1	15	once	TGTGCCAGCAGTTTATCCGGGACAGGGACCGGGGAGCTGTTTTTT	CASSLSGTGTGELFF
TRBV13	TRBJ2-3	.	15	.	TGTGCCAGCAGCTTAAAGGGCGGGGGCCCTAATACGCAGTATTTT	CASSLKGGGPNTQYF
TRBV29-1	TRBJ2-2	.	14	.	TGCAGCGTTGAGGACAAGCCGAACACCGGGGAGCTGTTTTTT	CSVEDKPNTGELFF